The subject of this entry is one TCR beta chain. The sample belongs to a study of shared clonotypes between healthy human individuals. The repertoire was sequenced with immunoSEQ multiplex PCR; TCRdb's copy has only in-frame clones and lacks some. The sample consists of 1,500,000 or so clones, around 98.5% of them appearing once. Per the germline V gene, CDR1 is SGHNT and CDR2 is YYREEE (reference sequence). The CDR3 covers 15 residues. Deletions cut 4 bases from V and 0 bases from J, with 12 bases between. Source material: naive CD4+ T cells sorted from blood. Stated subset: CD45RA+ positively selected. This sequence originates from a man between 25 and 39 years old in good health. The rearrangement joins TRBV5-4 to TRBJ2-3; unclear D gene. CDR3 sequence: CASSRGQTSTDTQYF. The CDR3 bases are TGTGCCAGCAGCCGAGGCCAGACTAGCACAGATACGCAGTATTTT. The variable domain in full, with the rest retrieved from reference TRBV5-4 and TRBJ2-3, is ETGVTQSPTHLIKTRGQQVTLRCSSQSGHNTVSWYQQALGQGPQFIFQYYREEENGRGNFPPRFSGLQFPNYSSELNVNALELDDSALYLCASSRGQTSTDTQYFGPGTRLTVL.